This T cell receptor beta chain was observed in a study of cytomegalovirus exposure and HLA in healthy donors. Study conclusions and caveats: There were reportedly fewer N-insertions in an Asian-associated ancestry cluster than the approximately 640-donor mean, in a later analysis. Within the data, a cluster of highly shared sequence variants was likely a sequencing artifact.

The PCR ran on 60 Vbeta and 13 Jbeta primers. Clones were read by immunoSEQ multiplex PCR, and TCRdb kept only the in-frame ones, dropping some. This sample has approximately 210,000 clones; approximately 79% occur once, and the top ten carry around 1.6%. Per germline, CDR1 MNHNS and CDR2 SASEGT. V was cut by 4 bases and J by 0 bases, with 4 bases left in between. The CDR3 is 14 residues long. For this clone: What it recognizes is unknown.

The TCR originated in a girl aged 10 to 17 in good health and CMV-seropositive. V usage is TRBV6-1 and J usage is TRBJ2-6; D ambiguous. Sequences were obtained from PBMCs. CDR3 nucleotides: TGTGCCAGCAGTGCGGGCTCTGGGGCCAACGTCCTGACTTTC. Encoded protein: CASSAGSGANVLTF.